The clone carrying this TCR beta chain was seen ten or more times. Its specificity is not known. For TCR, cDNA came from 5'RACE template switching, which added a universal primer site and UMIs. TCRdb re-derived calls from the 5' RACE reads in MiXCR, one entry per CDR3 protein. The profile shows around 250,000 distinct CDR3 sequences, around 4.9% of them singletons. These data are taken from a study of T cells after yellow fever vaccination. V shed 2 bases, J shed 4 bases, and the junction held 1 base outside the gene matches. The CDR3 is 14 amino acids. From germline, CDR1 is MNHEY and CDR2 SVGAGI. Findings and limits, study-wide: Compared with primary, the secondary response was weaker and peaked at day 5, not 15. The booster response re-showed most primary clones: 96% CD4, roughly 91% CD8. Although most clonotypes did not, a small share appeared in both CD4 and CD8 compartments.

The receptor comes from a man younger than 30 who received the YFV17D yellow fever vaccine. The chain combines TRBV6-5 with TRBJ2-2; 7 bases line up with TRBD1. Sequenced here: CD4+ T cells sorted from PBMCs, sampled on the day of the yellow fever booster vaccination. The CDR3 reads CASSYPGGTGELFF. CDR3 sequence (DNA): TGTGCCAGCAGTTACCCAGGGGGCACCGGGGAGCTGTTTTTT.